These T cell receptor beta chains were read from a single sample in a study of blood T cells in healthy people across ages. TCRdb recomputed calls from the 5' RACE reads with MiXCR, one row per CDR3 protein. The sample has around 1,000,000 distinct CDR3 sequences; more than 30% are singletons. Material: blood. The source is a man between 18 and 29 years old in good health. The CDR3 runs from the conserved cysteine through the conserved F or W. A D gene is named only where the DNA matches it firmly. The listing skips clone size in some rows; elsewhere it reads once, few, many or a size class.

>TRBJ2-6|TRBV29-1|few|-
CSVGTDSGANVLTF
TGCAGCGTTGGCACCGACTCTGGGGCCAACGTCCTGACTTTC
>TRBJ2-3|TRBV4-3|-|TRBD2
CASSQGSTSGGADTQYF
TGCGCCAGCAGCCAAGGGTCGACTAGCGGGGGGGCAGATACGCAGTATTTT
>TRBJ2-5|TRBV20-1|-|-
CSAALRAYETQYF
TGCAGTGCTGCCCTAAGGGCTTATGAGACCCAGTACTTC
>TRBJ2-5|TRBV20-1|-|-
CSAREPPKTQYF
TGCAGTGCTAGAGAGCCTCCGAAGACCCAGTACTTC
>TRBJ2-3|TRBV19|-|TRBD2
CATRLAGVATDTQYF
TGTGCCACCCGACTAGCGGGGGTTGCCACAGATACGCAGTATTTT
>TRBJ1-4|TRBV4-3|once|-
CASSQELELVEKLFF
TGCGCCAGCAGCCAAGAATTAGAACTGGTTGAAAAACTGTTTTTT
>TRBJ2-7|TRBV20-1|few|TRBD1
CSAHKDRDEQYF
TGCAGTGCCCACAAGGACAGGGACGAGCAGTACTTC
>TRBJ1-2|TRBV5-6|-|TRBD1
CASSLEVGTGSYGYTF
TGTGCCAGCAGCTTGGAGGTGGGGACAGGGAGCTATGGCTACACCTTC
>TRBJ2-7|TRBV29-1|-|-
CSVITGYEQYF
TGCAGCGTAATAACAGGGTACGAGCAGTACTTC
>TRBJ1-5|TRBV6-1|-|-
CASSGIRQGNQPQHF
TGTGCCAGCAGTGGGATCCGACAGGGCAATCAGCCCCAGCATTTT
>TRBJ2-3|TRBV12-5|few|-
CASGSDSDTQYF
TGTGCTAGTGGCTCAGACTCAGATACGCAGTATTTT
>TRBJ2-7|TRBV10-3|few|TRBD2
CAIKGAGAYEQYF
TGTGCCATCAAGGGTGCGGGGGCCTACGAGCAGTACTTC
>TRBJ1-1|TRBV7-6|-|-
CASSSDRTMNTEAFF
TGTGCCAGCAGCTCGGACAGAACAATGAACACTGAAGCTTTCTTT
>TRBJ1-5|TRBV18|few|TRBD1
CASSPRGQGNQPQHF
TGTGCCAGCTCACCACGGGGACAGGGGAATCAGCCCCAGCATTTT
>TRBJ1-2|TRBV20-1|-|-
CTGIVSNYGYTF
TGCACCGGGATCGTTTCTAACTATGGCTACACCTTC
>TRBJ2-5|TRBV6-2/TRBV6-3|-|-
CASGYIRGSLGETQYF
TGTGCCAGCGGTTACATCAGGGGCTCACTGGGAGAGACCCAGTACTTC
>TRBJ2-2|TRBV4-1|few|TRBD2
CASSQISGVGGELFF
TGCGCCAGCAGCCAAATTAGCGGGGTGGGCGGGGAGCTGTTTTTT
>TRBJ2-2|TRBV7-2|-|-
CASSFVQGWYTGELFF
TGTGCCAGCAGCTTCGTTCAGGGGTGGTACACCGGGGAGCTGTTTTTT
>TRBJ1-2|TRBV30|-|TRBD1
CALIPGPTGVKYGYTF
TGTGCCTTAATACCCGGGCCAACAGGGGTGAAGTATGGCTACACCTTC
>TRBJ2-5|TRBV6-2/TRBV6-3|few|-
CASSYSRTDRYQETQYF
TGTGCCAGCAGTTACTCCCGGACAGACCGGTACCAAGAGACCCAGTACTTC
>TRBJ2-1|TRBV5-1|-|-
CASSLEGSGRIEYNKQFF
TGCGCCAGCAGCTTGGAGGGTTCAGGGAGAATTGAATACAATAAGCAGTTCTTC
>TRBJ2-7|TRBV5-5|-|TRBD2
CASTPAGYSYEQYF
TGTGCCAGCACCCCAGCGGGGTACTCCTACGAGCAGTACTTC
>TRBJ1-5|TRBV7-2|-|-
CASSRSGTMSQPQHF
TGTGCCAGCAGCCGTTCGGGTACGATGTCTCAGCCCCAGCATTTT
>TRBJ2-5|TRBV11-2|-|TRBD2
CASSPGRGLAGYNEQYF
TGTGCCAGCAGCCCCGGCCGAGGACTAGCCGGTTACAATGAGCAGTACTTC
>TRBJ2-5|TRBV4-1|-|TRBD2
CASSHKTKVLAGLETQYF
TGCGCCAGCAGCCACAAAACTAAAGTACTAGCGGGGTTGGAGACCCAGTACTTC
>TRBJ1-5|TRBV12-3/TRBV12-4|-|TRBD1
CASSWDRGSNQPQHF
TGTGCTAGCAGTTGGGACAGGGGGAGCAATCAGCCCCAGCATTTT
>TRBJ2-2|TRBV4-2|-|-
CANSQETGTNTGELFF
TGTGCCAACAGCCAGGAAACAGGAACAAACACCGGGGAGCTGTTTTTT
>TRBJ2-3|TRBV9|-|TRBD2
CASSSYGRGGQDTQYF
TGTGCCAGCAGCTCGTATGGGCGGGGGGGGCAGGATACGCAGTATTTT
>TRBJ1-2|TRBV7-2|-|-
CASSLGGSNSGYTF
TGTGCCAGCAGCTTAGGGGGCTCGAACTCTGGCTACACCTTC
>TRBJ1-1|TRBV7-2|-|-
CASSLALGRVNTEAFF
TGTGCCAGCAGCTTAGCCCTAGGACGGGTAAACACTGAAGCTTTCTTT
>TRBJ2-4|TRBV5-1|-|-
CASSVQGAKNIQYF
TGCGCCAGCAGCGTACAGGGAGCCAAAAACATTCAGTACTTC
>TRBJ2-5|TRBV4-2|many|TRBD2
CASSPRSTSGGQETQYF
TGTGCCAGCAGCCCCCGCTCTACTAGCGGGGGGCAAGAGACCCAGTACTTC
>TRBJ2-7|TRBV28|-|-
CASSSRQGPMDNEQYF
TGTGCCAGCAGTTCCCGGCAGGGACCAATGGACAATGAGCAGTACTTC
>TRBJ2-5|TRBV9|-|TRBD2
CASSAVSGGQETQYF
TGTGCCAGCAGCGCAGTCAGCGGGGGTCAAGAGACCCAGTACTTC
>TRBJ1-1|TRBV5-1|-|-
CASSSDPQGKRTEAFF
TGCGCCAGCAGCTCAGATCCACAGGGTAAGAGGACTGAAGCTTTCTTT
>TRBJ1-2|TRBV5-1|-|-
CASSKPWFARGYTF
TGCGCCAGCAGCAAGCCTTGGTTTGCTCGTGGCTACACCTTC
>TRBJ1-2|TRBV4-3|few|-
CASSQDFFTGISYGYTF
TGCGCCAGCAGCCAAGACTTTTTCACAGGGATTAGCTATGGCTACACCTTC
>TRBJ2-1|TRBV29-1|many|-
CSVLSNYNEQFF
TGCAGCGTTCTCAGTAACTACAATGAGCAGTTCTTC
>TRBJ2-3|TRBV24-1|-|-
CATSDPGGKLADTQYF
TGTGCCACCAGTGATCCCGGCGGGAAATTGGCAGATACGCAGTATTTT
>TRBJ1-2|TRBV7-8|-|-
CASSKPRTTSNYDYTF
TGTGCCAGCAGCAAGCCCCGGACGACTTCTAACTATGACTACACCTTC
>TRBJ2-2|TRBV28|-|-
CASSPLGGSNTGELFF
TGTGCCAGCAGTCCCCTAGGGGGATCGAACACCGGGGAGCTGTTTTTT